Following are 19 T cell receptor beta chains from one sample sequenced in a study of blood T cell repertoires in COVID-19. Sequenced by immunoSEQ multiplex PCR; TCRdb stores in-frame clones only, minus some. The sample lists around 190,000 clones, about 90% occurring once. Sequencing used PBMCs or T cells enriched from blood (not recorded which). All receptors come from a woman younger than 35 who had recovered from COVID-19.

The V gene is TRBV2, the J gene TRBJ2-1; TRBD2 agrees at 9 bases. V lost 9 bases to trimming and J lost 3 bases; unmatched junction nucleotides: 3. The CDR3 spans 13 residues. CDR1 is SNHLY and CDR2 is FYNNEI in the germline V gene. CDR3 loop: CASIAGDYNEQFF. The DNA of the CDR3 is TGTGCCAGTATAGCGGGAGACTACAATGAGCAGTTCTTC.

The rearrangement links TRBV15 to TRBJ1-1; weak D call: TRBD1 (6 bases). V was trimmed by 9 bases and J by 3 bases, leaving 14 bases between them. The CDR3 covers 13 residues. Germline CDR1 reads LNHNV; CDR2 reads YYDKDF (reference sequence). This chain's CDR3 is CATPGGLDTEAFF. The CDR3 nucleotides are TGTGCCACGCCCGGGGGGCTGGACACTGAAGCTTTCTTT.

The rearrangement links TRBV5-1 to TRBJ2-7; D not certain. Trimming took off 0 bases at V and 5 bases at J, with 15 bases between the two ends. CDR1 and CDR2 (germline): SGHRS, YFSETQ. The CDR3 has 15 amino acids. The CDR3 region is CASSLVSVPLDEQYF. In nucleotides, the CDR3 is TGCGCCAGCAGCTTGGTATCTGTCCCCCTTGACGAGCAGTACTTC.

This chain joins TRBV15 and TRBJ1-2; TRBD1 agrees at 7 bases. CDR1 and CDR2 from the germline V gene are LNHNV and YYDKDF (reference sequence). This CDR3 is 15 amino acids long. The V segment lost 3 bases and the J segment 6 bases; nucleotides outside the gene matches: 10. This CDR3 is CATSSYRDRVDGYTF. As DNA, the CDR3 is TGTGCCACCAGCAGCTACCGAGACAGGGTTGATGGCTACACCTTC.

CDR3 region: CASSEAWSHTGYGYTF. The CDR3 DNA follows: TGTGCCAGCAGTGAAGCGTGGAGCCATACGGGATATGGCTACACCTTC. The chain couples TRBV2 to TRBJ1-2; D is unresolved. This CDR3 is 16 amino acids long. Per the germline V gene, CDR1 is SNHLY and CDR2 is FYNNEI. V lost 0 bases and J 5 bases, leaving 16 bases between the germline ends.

A remark on this clone: The same CDR3 arises from other DNA sequences in this sample as well. As DNA, the CDR3 is TGCGCCAGCAGCCCTGGCCAGGGGATGAACACTGAAGCTTTCTTT. This gives the protein CASSPGQGMNTEAFF. The chain links TRBV5-1 to TRBJ1-1, with D maybe TRBD1 (6 bases). The CDR3 contains 15 residues. V was cut by 4 bases and J by 0 bases, with 13 bases left in between. CDR1 is SGHRS, CDR2 YFSETQ, per germline.

The V call is TRBV5-6, the J call TRBJ2-1, with D possibly being TRBD2 (5 bases). This CDR3 region has 15 residues. Germline loops: CDR1 SGHDT, CDR2 YYEEEE. Trimming took off 3 bases at V and 4 bases at J, with 14 bases between the two ends. The CDR3, as DNA: TGTGCCAGCAGCTCGCCCGGGATTCTGTACAATGAGCAGTTCTTC. This translates into CASSSPGILYNEQFF.

The chain has TRBV27 and TRBJ1-1; tentative D call: TRBD1 (6 bases). Trimming pared 8 bases from V and 1 base from J, leaving 17 bases between. The germline gives CDR1 MNHEY, CDR2 SMNVEV (reference sequence). The length of the CDR3 is 15 residues. Here the CDR3 reads CASGDYREKNTEAFF. DNA of the CDR3: TGTGCCAGCGGAGATTACAGGGAAAAGAACACTGAAGCTTTCTTT.

V and J are TRBV9 and TRBJ2-1, with D hard to call. Germline CDR1 reads SGDLS; CDR2 reads YYNGEE. V lost 7 bases and J 7 bases, leaving 12 bases between the germline ends. This CDR3 has 12 amino acids. In nucleotides, the CDR3 is TGTGCCAGCGGAAGCAGGTGGAATGAGCAGTTCTTC. Translation: CASGSRWNEQFF.

The chain combines TRBV5-1 with TRBJ1-4; D is undetermined. The CDR3 has 15 amino acids. Per germline, CDR1 SGHRS and CDR2 YFSETQ. With 4 bases removed from V and 2 bases from J, the gap between germline ends came to 12 bases. CDR3 nucleotides: TGCGCCAGCAGCCTAGGAGTCGGGACTAATGAAAAACTGTTTTTT. As protein: CASSLGVGTNEKLFF. The full variable domain, rest sourced from reference TRBV5-1 and TRBJ1-4, is KAGVTQTPRYLIKTRGQQVTLSCSPISGHRSVSWYQQTPGQGLQFLFEYFSETQRNKGNFPGRFSGRQFSNSRSEMNVSTLELGDSALYLCASSLGVGTNEKLFFGSGTQLSVL.

V usage is TRBV7-8 and J usage is TRBJ1-2; possibly TRBD1 for D (5 bases). Germline V gene data show CDR1 as SGHVS and CDR2 as FQNEAQ. The V end lost 5 bases, the J end lost 4 bases, and 11 bases lay between the germline ends. The CDR3 is made up of 13 amino acids. CDR3 DNA: TGTGCCAGCAGCCAGACAGCGCTCTATGGCTACACCTTC. Protein sequence: CASSQTALYGYTF. Variable domain in full (rest from reference TRBV7-8 and TRBJ1-2): GAGVSQSPRYKVAKRGQDVALRCDPISGHVSLFWYQQALGQGPEFLTYFQNEAQLDKSGLPSDRFFAERPEGSVSTLKIQRTQQEDSAVYLCASSQTALYGYTFGSGTRLTVV.

The rearrangement uses TRBV6-1 and TRBJ2-5; 13 nucleotides agree with TRBD2. The CDR3 length is 15 residues. In germline, CDR1 is MNHNS, CDR2 SASEGT. The ends lost 1 base at V and 4 bases at J; junction bases unmatched: 0. The CDR3 nucleotides read TGTGCCAGCAGTGAAGGACTAGCGGGAGGAGAGACCCAGTACTTC. This encodes CASSEGLAGGETQYF.

The chain has TRBV11-2 and TRBJ1-6; 8 nucleotides agree with TRBD1. CDR1 and CDR2 from the germline V gene are SGHAT and FQNNGV. There are 17 residues in the CDR3. The V segment lost 0 bases and the J segment 5 bases; nucleotides outside the gene matches: 6. In nucleotides, the CDR3 is TGTGCCAGCAGCTTAGAGGTGGGGACAGGAGATAATTCACCCCTCCACTTT. This codes for CASSLEVGTGDNSPLHF.

The rearrangement links TRBV6-1 to TRBJ2-6; 7 nucleotides match TRBD1. The CDR3 consists of 16 residues. V shed 2 bases and J 2 bases; nucleotides not matched to a gene: 3. Germline CDR1 MNHNS, CDR2 SASEGT. The CDR3 region has the DNA TGTGCCAGCAGTGAATGGCAGGGGGCTGGGGCCAACGTCCTGACTTTC. This translates into CASSEWQGAGANVLTF.

The chain employs TRBV10-2 and TRBJ1-6; D is unresolved. The CDR3 has 15 amino acids. Germline CDR1 WSHSY, CDR2 SAAADI. V lost 6 bases to trimming and J lost 3 bases, with 12 bases between them. The CDR3 bases are TGCGCCAGCAGCACTGGGCCAAACTATAATTCACCCCTCCACTTT. This codes for CASSTGPNYNSPLHF.

This clone was recorded only once. The J gene is TRBJ2-2, the V gene TRBV19; TRBD2 agrees at 10 bases. Trimming cost V 2 bases and J 6 bases; bases outside gene matches: 0. CDR1 LNHDA and CDR2 SQIVND come from the germline V gene (reference sequence). The CDR3 extends over 14 amino acids. CDR3 sequence (DNA): TGTGCCAGTAGTATACTAGCGGGGGCCGGGGAGCTGTTTTTT. It is translated as CASSILAGAGELFF.

J is TRBJ2-5 and V is TRBV4-1; possible D gene TRBD2, 6 bases. This CDR3 is built from 14 residues. From germline, CDR1 is MGHRA and CDR2 YSYEKL. V gave up 5 bases and J gave up 4 bases, with 14 bases separating them. DNA for the CDR3: TGCGCCAGCAGCGCCCGACTAGTTCCAGAGACCCAGTACTTC. It encodes CASSARLVPETQYF.

This rearrangement joins TRBV5-1 to TRBJ2-3; 13 bases agree with TRBD2. The CDR3 totals 16 residues. Germline CDR1 and CDR2: SGHRS and YFSETQ. With V trimmed by 0 bases and J by 6 bases, 4 bases remained unmatched. The CDR3 sequence is CASSLVTSGGQDTQYF. CDR3 sequence (DNA): TGCGCCAGCAGCTTGGTGACTAGCGGGGGGCAGGATACGCAGTATTTT.

The table lists this clone with a count of one. CDR3 protein: CASSPKTGSSYEQYF. The CDR3 DNA is TGTGCCAGCTCACCAAAGACAGGGAGCTCCTACGAGCAGTACTTC. The rearrangement links TRBV18 to TRBJ2-7; 7 bases fit TRBD1. The V segment lost 2 bases and the J segment 0 bases; nucleotides outside the gene matches: 4. CDR3 length: 15 amino acids. Germline V lookup: CDR1 KGHSH, CDR2 LQKENI.